The source of this T cell receptor (beta chain) is a study of T cells in Graves' hyperthyroidism and ophthalmopathy. The CDR3 is made up of 14 amino acids. Germline V gene sequence: CDR1 WSHSY, CDR2 SAAADI. V lost 4 bases to trimming and J lost 3 bases, with 13 bases between them. TCR beta CDR3 sequences were amplified from RNA transcripts. HTBI primers were employed in a first-round RT-PCR of the TCR CDR3. TCRdb reprocessed the multiplex PCR reads via MiXCR and lists one record per CDR3 protein. In the table there are hundreds of thousands of distinct CDR3 sequences, under 25% of which are singletons. This clonotype was found a few times.

This TCR came from a man aged 30 to 45 with Graves' ophthalmopathy. The sample was blood. The chain links TRBV10-2 to TRBJ2-7; D gene unclear. Here the CDR3 reads CASSVSSNLYEQYF. The CDR3 nucleotides read TGCGCCAGCAGTGTTAGTTCTAATCTCTACGAGCAGTACTTC.